This TCR beta chain stems from a study of T cells after yellow fever vaccination. One entry per CDR3 protein results from TCRdb running MiXCR on the 5' RACE reads. The sample records around 350,000 distinct CDR3 sequences, 6.2% being singletons. The TCR comes from a man aged 25 to 40 who received the YFV17D yellow fever vaccine. This material consisted of PBMCs, taken 5 days after the yellow fever booster vaccination.

CDR3 amino acids: CASRITAGLAGVTQYF. CDR3 bases: TGTGCCAGCAGGATTACCGCGGGACTAGCGGGAGTAACGCAGTATTTT. J is TRBJ2-3 and V is TRBV27, with 14 nucleotides matching TRBD2. V gave up 6 bases and J gave up 9 bases; unmatched junction bases: 11. Germline V gene data show CDR1 as MNHEY and CDR2 as SMNVEV (reference sequence). The CDR3 runs to 16 residues.